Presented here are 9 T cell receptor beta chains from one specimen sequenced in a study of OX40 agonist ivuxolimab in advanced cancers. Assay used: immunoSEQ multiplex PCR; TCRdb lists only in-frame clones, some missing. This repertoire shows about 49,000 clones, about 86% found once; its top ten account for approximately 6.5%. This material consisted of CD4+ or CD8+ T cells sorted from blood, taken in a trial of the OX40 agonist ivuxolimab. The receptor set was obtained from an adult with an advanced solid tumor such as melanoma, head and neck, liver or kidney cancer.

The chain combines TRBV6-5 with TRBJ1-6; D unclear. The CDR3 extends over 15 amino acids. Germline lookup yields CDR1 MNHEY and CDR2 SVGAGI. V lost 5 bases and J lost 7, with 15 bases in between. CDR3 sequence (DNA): TGTGCCAGCAGTCCCATATCCCCCCCGAATTCACCCCTCCACTTT. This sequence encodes CASSPISPPNSPLHF.

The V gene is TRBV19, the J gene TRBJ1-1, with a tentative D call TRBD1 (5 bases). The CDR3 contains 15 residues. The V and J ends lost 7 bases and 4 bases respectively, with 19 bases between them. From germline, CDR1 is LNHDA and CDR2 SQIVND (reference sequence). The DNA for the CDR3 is TGTGCCAGTACCCAGCCCCCAGGGCAGGGCACTGAAGCTTTCTTT. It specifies CASTQPPGQGTEAFF. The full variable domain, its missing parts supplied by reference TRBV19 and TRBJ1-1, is DGGITQSPKYLFRKEGQNVTLSCEQNLNHDAMYWYRQDPGQGLRLIYYSQIVNDFQKGDIAEGYSVSREKKESFPLTVTSAQKNPTAFYLCASTQPPGQGTEAFFGQGTRLTVV.

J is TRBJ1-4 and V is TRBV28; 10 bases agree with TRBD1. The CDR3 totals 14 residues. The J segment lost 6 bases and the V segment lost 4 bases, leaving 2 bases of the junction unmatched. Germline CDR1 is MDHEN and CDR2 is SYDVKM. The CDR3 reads CASSWDRGDEKLFF. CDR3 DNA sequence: TGTGCCAGCAGTTGGGACAGGGGAGATGAAAAACTGTTTTTT.

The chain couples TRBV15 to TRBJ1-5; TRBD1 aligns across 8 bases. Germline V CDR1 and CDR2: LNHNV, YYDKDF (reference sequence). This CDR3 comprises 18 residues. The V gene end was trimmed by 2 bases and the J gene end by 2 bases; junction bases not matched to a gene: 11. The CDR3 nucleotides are TGTGCCACCAGCAGAACTATTGGACCGGGACAGGGCAATCAGCCCCAGCATTTT. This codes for CATSRTIGPGQGNQPQHF.

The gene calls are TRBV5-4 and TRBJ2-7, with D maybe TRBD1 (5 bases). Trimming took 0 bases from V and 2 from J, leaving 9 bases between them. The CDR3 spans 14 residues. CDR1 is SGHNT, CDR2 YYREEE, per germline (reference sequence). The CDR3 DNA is TGTGCCAGCAGCTTGGCCTTACAGGCCTACGAGCAGTACTTC. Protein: CASSLALQAYEQYF.

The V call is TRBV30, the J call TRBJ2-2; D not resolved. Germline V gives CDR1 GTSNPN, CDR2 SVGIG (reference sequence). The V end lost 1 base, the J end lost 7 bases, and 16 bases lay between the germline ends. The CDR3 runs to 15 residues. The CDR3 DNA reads TGTGCCTGGAGTGGCCCCCAGGCCCAAAACGGGGAGCTGTTTTTT. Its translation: CAWSGPQAQNGELFF.

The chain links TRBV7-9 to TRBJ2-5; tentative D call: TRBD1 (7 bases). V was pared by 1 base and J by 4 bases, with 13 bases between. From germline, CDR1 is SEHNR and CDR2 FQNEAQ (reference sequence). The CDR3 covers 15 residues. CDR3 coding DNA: TGTGCCAGCAGCTTAGGAGGTCAGGGGGGAGAGACCCAGTACTTC. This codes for CASSLGGQGGETQYF.

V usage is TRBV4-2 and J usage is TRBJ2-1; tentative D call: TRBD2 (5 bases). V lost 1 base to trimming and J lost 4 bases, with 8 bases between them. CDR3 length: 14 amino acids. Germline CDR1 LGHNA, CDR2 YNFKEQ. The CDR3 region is CASSQGLAYNEQFF. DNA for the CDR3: TGTGCCAGCAGCCAAGGTCTAGCTTACAATGAGCAGTTCTTC.

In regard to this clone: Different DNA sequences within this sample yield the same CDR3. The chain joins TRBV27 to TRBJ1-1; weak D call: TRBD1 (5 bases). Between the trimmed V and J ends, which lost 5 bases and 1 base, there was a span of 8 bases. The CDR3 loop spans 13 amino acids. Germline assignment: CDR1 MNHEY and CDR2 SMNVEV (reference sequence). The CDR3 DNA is TGTGCCAGCAGTGCGACAGCGAACACTGAAGCTTTCTTT. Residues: CASSATANTEAFF.